Listed below are T cell receptor beta chains from one sample, sequenced in a study of cytomegalovirus exposure and HLA in healthy donors. Assay used: immunoSEQ multiplex PCR; TCRdb lists only in-frame clones, some missing. Among around 150,000 clones, more than 65% were seen once, and the ten largest hold approximately 4.4%. Sequencing was carried out using PBMCs. Every receptor here comes from a man aged 18 to 30 in good health and CMV-seropositive. CDR3s include the opening cysteine and the closing phenylalanine or tryptophan. The D gene is left open where the match is weak. Some rows mark clone size as missing; the rest say once, few, many or name a class of expanded clone.

d_call | j_call | v_call | clone_size | cdr3_aa | cdr3_nt
NA | TRBJ1-1 | TRBV6-5 | few | CASSYSSEPGGTEAFF | TGTGCCAGCAGTTACTCTTCAGAACCGGGAGGCACTGAAGCTTTCTTT
TRBD1 | TRBJ2-3 | TRBV10-1 | NA | CASSAGRGRDTDTQYF | TGCGCCAGCAGTGCTGGCAGGGGGCGTGACACAGATACGCAGTATTTT
NA | TRBJ1-2 | TRBV30 | NA | CAWAGVNYGYTF | TGTGCCTGGGCAGGGGTTAACTATGGCTACACCTTC
NA | TRBJ1-1 | TRBV6-1 | NA | CASSTGPRNTEAFF | TGTGCCAGCAGTACAGGTCCCCGCAACACTGAAGCTTTCTTT
TRBD2 | TRBJ2-3 | TRBV7-3 | NA | CASSFLGAGGRDTQYF | TGTGCCAGCAGCTTCCTGGGAGCGGGGGGGCGTGATACGCAGTATTTT
NA | TRBJ1-1 | TRBV7-9 | NA | CASSFISAVEAFF | TGTGCCAGCAGCTTCATTTCGGCGGTGGAAGCTTTCTTT
TRBD1 | TRBJ2-2 | TRBV14 | NA | CASRRGGANTGELFF | TGTGCCAGCAGGCGAGGGGGCGCGAACACCGGGGAGCTGTTTTTT
NA | TRBJ1-1 | TRBV5-1 | NA | CASSALGENTEAFF | TGCGCCAGCAGCGCTTTGGGCGAGAACACTGAAGCTTTCTTT
TRBD1 | TRBJ1-2 | TRBV7-9 | NA | CASSLFQVGQGSGYTF | TGTGCCAGCAGCTTATTTCAGGTTGGACAGGGTAGCGGCTACACCTTC
TRBD1 | TRBJ1-2 | TRBV27 | NA | CASRARTGGVRNYGYTF | TGTGCCAGCAGAGCCCGGACAGGGGGCGTACGGAACTATGGCTACACCTTC
NA | TRBJ1-1 | TRBV19 | once | CASRTGGTEAFF | TGTGCCAGTAGGACGGGGGGGACTGAAGCTTTCTTT
TRBD1 | TRBJ1-1 | TRBV30 | NA | CAWTIDRGAEAFF | TGTGCCTGGACCATCGACAGGGGTGCTGAAGCTTTCTTT
NA | TRBJ2-3 | TRBV7-8 | few | CASSLEGRLADTQYF | TGTGCCAGCAGCTTAGAAGGCCGACTCGCGGATACGCAGTATTTT
NA | TRBJ1-2 | TRBV2 | few | CLRCRCYGYTF | TGTCTGAGGTGTAGATGCTATGGCTACACCTTC
NA | TRBJ1-1 | TRBV25-1 | few | CASSHTTGGNTEAFF | TGTGCCAGCAGTCATACGACAGGAGGGAACACTGAAGCTTTCTTT
NA | TRBJ1-1 | TRBV19 | NA | CASTSSLSGGTEAFF | TGTGCCAGTACCTCCTCCCTATCGGGCGGGACTGAAGCTTTCTTT
NA | TRBJ2-3 | TRBV2 | NA | CASIVFTDTQYF | TGTGCCAGCATTGTATTTACAGATACGCAGTATTTT
NA | TRBJ2-1 | TRBV6-5 | NA | CASSPRGPAFDEQFF | TGTGCCAGCAGTCCGCGGGGGCCTGCTTTCGATGAGCAGTTCTTC
NA | TRBJ1-4 | TRBV2 | NA | CASTRVATNEKLFF | TGTGCCAGCACAAGAGTTGCAACTAATGAAAAACTGTTTTTT
TRBD2 | TRBJ2-6 | TRBV6-4 | few | CASSETSGSGANVLTF | TGTGCCAGCAGTGAGACTAGCGGCTCTGGGGCCAACGTCCTGACTTTC
TRBD2 | TRBJ2-5 | TRBV4-1 | NA | CASSPGLAGAETQYF | TGCGCCAGCAGCCCCGGACTAGCGGGAGCAGAGACCCAGTACTTC
TRBD1 | TRBJ2-5 | TRBV4-2 | NA | CASSIGQGQETQYF | TGTGCCAGCAGCATCGGACAGGGTCAAGAGACCCAGTACTTC
TRBD1 | TRBJ1-1 | TRBV10-3 | NA | CAISRDRVDTEAFF | TGTGCCATCAGTAGGGACAGGGTAGACACTGAAGCTTTCTTT
TRBD1 | TRBJ1-1 | TRBV11-1 | NA | CASSPRQGSGRTEAFF | TGTGCCAGCAGCCCACGACAGGGTTCGGGAAGGACTGAAGCTTTCTTT
NA | TRBJ2-3 | TRBV29-1 | NA | CSVVPQTDTQYF | TGCAGCGTTGTGCCCCAGACAGATACGCAGTATTTT
NA | TRBJ2-3 | TRBV10-1 | medium-sized | CASSERRNTQYF | TGCGCCAGCAGTGAAAGGCGGAACACGCAGTATTTT
TRBD1 | TRBJ2-1 | TRBV4-1 | few | CASSHPTRGRRNEQFF | TGCGCCAGCAGCCACCCCACTAGGGGGCGACGCAATGAGCAGTTCTTC
NA | TRBJ2-3 | TRBV7-9 | few | CASSLAEGGTRTDTQYF | TGTGCCAGCAGCTTAGCCGAGGGGGGGACTCGCACAGATACGCAGTATTTT
NA | TRBJ2-3 | TRBV28 | NA | CASSLVARVQYF | TGTGCCAGCAGTTTAGTGGCCAGGGTGCAGTATTTT
TRBD1 | TRBJ2-3 | TRBV4-1 | once | CASSPWTGVRTDTQYF | TGCGCCAGCAGCCCCTGGACAGGGGTCCGCACAGATACGCAGTATTTT
NA | TRBJ1-1 | TRBV7-9 | NA | CSSSEAFTEAFF | TGTTCCAGCAGCGAAGCCTTTACTGAAGCTTTCTTT
NA | TRBJ1-5 | TRBV7-2 | NA | CASSSLGRFNQPQHF | TGTGCCAGCAGCTCCCTAGGGAGGTTCAATCAGCCCCAGCATTTT
TRBD1 | TRBJ2-5 | TRBV7-7 | NA | CASSLGQQETQYF | TGTGCTAGCAGCTTGGGACAGCAAGAGACCCAGTACTTC
NA | TRBJ2-1 | TRBV13 | NA | CASSLRGTYNEQFF | TGTGCCAGCAGCTTACGGGGGACCTACAATGAGCAGTTCTTC
TRBD1 | TRBJ1-5 | TRBV4-1 | NA | CASSQGTGGRHQPQHF | TGCGCCAGCAGCCAGGGGACAGGGGGCCGGCATCAGCCCCAGCATTTT
TRBD1 | TRBJ1-1 | TRBV28 | NA | CASSSTTGAVGAFF | TGTGCCAGCAGTTCCACGACAGGGGCAGTAGGAGCTTTCTTT
TRBD1 | TRBJ1-5 | TRBV5-1 | NA | CASSLGDRGGDQPQHF | TGCGCCAGCAGCTTAGGAGACAGGGGTGGCGATCAGCCCCAGCATTTT
NA | TRBJ2-4 | TRBV25-1 | NA | CASTWGDKNIQYF | TGTGCCAGCACTTGGGGGGACAAAAACATTCAGTACTTC
TRBD2 | TRBJ2-1 | TRBV7-7 | NA | CASSPASGGYNEQFF | TGTGCTAGCAGCCCCGCTAGCGGGGGGTACAATGAGCAGTTCTTC
NA | TRBJ2-3 | TRBV4-1 | NA | CASSQTLRLGQDTQYF | TGCGCCAGCAGCCAAACACTGAGACTAGGGCAAGATACGCAGTATTTT
NA | TRBJ2-3 | TRBV7-2 | few | CASSLQGSPTDTQYF | TGTGCCAGCAGCTTACAGGGCAGTCCCACAGATACGCAGTATTTT
NA | TRBJ1-5 | TRBV5-1 | NA | CASSLDSSPNQPQHF | TGCGCCAGCAGCTTGGACTCCTCACCCAATCAGCCCCAGCATTTT
TRBD1 | TRBJ1-1 | TRBV6-1 | NA | CASIKTGTVNTEAFF | TGTGCCAGCATAAAAACCGGGACAGTGAACACTGAAGCTTTCTTT
TRBD1 | TRBJ1-3 | TRBV29-1 | NA | CSVVDRGQGNTIYF | TGCAGCGTCGTGGACAGGGGGCAGGGAAACACCATATATTTT
TRBD1 | TRBJ2-4 | TRBV6-6 | NA | CASSYGETGAKNIQYF | TGTGCCAGCAGTTACGGGGAGACAGGGGCCAAAAACATTCAGTACTTC
TRBD2 | TRBJ2-3 | TRBV6-4 | few | CASSDLAGGSTDTQYF | TGTGCCAGCAGTGACTTGGCGGGGGGTTCCACAGATACGCAGTATTTT
TRBD1 | TRBJ1-6 | TRBV7-2 | NA | CASRGIRTGGSPLHF | TGTGCCAGCAGGGGGATACGGACAGGTGGTTCACCCCTCCACTTT
TRBD1 | TRBJ1-5 | TRBV10-3 | NA | CAITGGSNQPQHF | TGTGCCATTACAGGGGGCTCCAATCAGCCCCAGCATTTT
NA | TRBJ1-6 | TRBV28 | once | CASSFGSPLHF | TGTGCCAGCAGTTTCGGTTCACCCCTCCACTTT
NA | TRBJ1-1 | TRBV5-1 | NA | CASSLEGLPNTEAFF | TGCGCCAGCAGCTTGGAGGGACTCCCGAACACTGAAGCTTTCTTT
NA | TRBJ1-1 | TRBV5-4 | NA | CASSKDTLSLMNTEAFF | TGTGCCAGCAGTAAAGACACGCTCTCCCTTATGAACACTGAAGCTTTCTTT
TRBD1 | TRBJ2-3 | TRBV27 | NA | CASKDRGQDTQYF | TGTGCCAGCAAAGACAGGGGGCAAGATACGCAGTATTTT
NA | TRBJ1-4 | TRBV6-1 | few | CASSEIPGGPEKLFF | TGTGCCAGCAGTGAAATTCCGGGGGGGCCTGAAAAACTGTTTTTT
TRBD1 | TRBJ1-2 | TRBV28 | NA | CASSFQRQGPFYGYTF | TGTGCCAGCAGCTTCCAAAGACAGGGCCCGTTCTATGGCTACACCTTC
TRBD2 | TRBJ2-5 | TRBV18 | once | CASSLRTSGRGETQYF | TGTGCCAGCTCATTACGGACTAGCGGGAGGGGAGAGACCCAGTACTTC
NA | TRBJ1-1 | TRBV21-1 | few | CASSKRGQEGTNTEAFF | TGTGCCAGCAGCAAAAGGGGTCAGGAGGGGACGAACACTGAAGCTTTCTTT
NA | TRBJ1-1 | TRBV6-5 | few | CASSYNREAFF | TGTGCCAGCAGTTACAACAGGGAGGCTTTCTTT